A single sample gave rise to the 7 T cell receptor beta chains below, sequenced in a study of OX40 agonist ivuxolimab in advanced cancers. The data were produced by immunoSEQ multiplex PCR, yet TCRdb's version contains in-frame clones alone and is incomplete. This table holds approximately 74,000 clones, almost 90% found once. The sample was CD4+ or CD8+ T cells sorted from blood, taken in a trial of the OX40 agonist ivuxolimab. These receptors were obtained from an adult with an advanced solid tumor such as melanoma, head and neck, liver or kidney cancer.

V gene TRBV4-2 combines with J gene TRBJ2-1; no clear D gene. The germline V gene has CDR1 LGHNA and CDR2 YNFKEQ. V was pared by 1 base and J by 7 bases, with 11 bases between. CDR3 length equals 14 residues. DNA for the CDR3: TGTGCCAGCAGCCAAGTGGGGATAGAAAATGAGCAGTTCTTC. It codes for CASSQVGIENEQFF.

The chain carries TRBV11-1 and TRBJ1-1; perhaps TRBD1 as D (5 bases). The germline V gene encodes CDR1 SGHAT and CDR2 FQDESV (reference sequence). V dropped 1 base and J dropped 1 base, with 10 bases sitting between them. This CDR3 has 15 amino acids. CDR3 coding DNA: TGTGCCAGCAGCTTAGGGGGACGGCCGAACACTGAAGCTTTCTTT. Translating it yields CASSLGGRPNTEAFF.

The chain employs TRBV15 and TRBJ2-1; tentatively, D is TRBD2 (6 bases). The germline V gene encodes CDR1 LNHNV and CDR2 YYDKDF (reference sequence). The V end was cut by 1 base, the J end by 1 base, with 8 bases between. This CDR3 comprises 15 residues. The CDR3 DNA reads as TGTGCCACCAGCAGAGTGGGACTTTCCTACAATGAGCAGTTCTTC. Translation gives CATSRVGLSYNEQFF.

The chain recombines TRBV5-6 with TRBJ1-2, with a tentative D call TRBD1 (6 bases). Germline values: CDR1 SGHDT, CDR2 YYEEEE. Trimming left V 7 bases short and J 9 bases short, with 22 bases between. This CDR3 is 14 amino acids long. The CDR3 loop is CASSARTGSDRYTF. CDR3 nucleotides: TGTGCCAGCTCCGCCCGAACAGGGTCCGATCGCTACACCTTC. The whole variable domain, remainder taken from reference TRBV5-6 and TRBJ1-2, is DAGVTQSPTHLIKTRGQQVTLRCSPKSGHDTVSWYQQALGQGPQFIFQYYEEEERQRGNFPDRFSGHQFPNYSSELNVNALLLGDSALYLCASSARTGSDRYTFGSGTRLTVV.

The chain uses TRBV7-9 and TRBJ2-7, with D perhaps TRBD1 or TRBD2 (6 bases each). V shed 5 bases and J shed 5 bases, with 19 bases lying between them. CDR3 size: 15 residues. The germline V gene has CDR1 SEHNR and CDR2 FQNEAQ (reference sequence). The CDR3 DNA reads as TGTGCCAGCAGCCTTCGGAGGGGGAGTATGAACGAGCAGTACTTC. Protein: CASSLRRGSMNEQYF.

The chain links TRBV6-1 to TRBJ2-5; D perhaps matches TRBD1 (6 bases). The CDR3 consists of 15 residues. Germline CDR1 reads MNHNS; CDR2 reads SASEGT. The V gene lost 4 bases and the J gene lost 4 bases, with 16 bases spanning the gap. Here the CDR3 reads CASSGATGTRETQYF. CDR3 DNA sequence: TGTGCCAGCAGTGGGGCTACTGGGACACGAGAGACCCAGTACTTC.

The rearrangement links TRBV7-3 to TRBJ2-1, with a weak D call TRBD2 (6 bases). V gave up 4 bases and J gave up 9 bases, with 7 bases separating them. The germline CDR1 and CDR2 sequences are SGHTA and FQGTGA. CDR3 length: 11 amino acids. The CDR3 DNA sequence: TGTGCCAGCAGCTCCGGGGGTGAGCAGTTCTTC. Translation: CASSSGGEQFF. Supplemented by reference TRBV7-3 and TRBJ2-1, the full variable domain reads GAGVSQTPSNKVTEKGKYVELRCDPISGHTALYWYRQSLGQGPEFLIYFQGTGAADDSGLPNDRFFAVRPEGSVSTLKIQRTERGDSAVYLCASSSGGEQFFGPGTRLTVL.